This paragraph covers one TCR beta chain sequence. Antigen specificity is unknown. Treatment in this sample: approximately nine-day PBMC culture with coronavirus spike peptide pools or control peptides (ViraFEST assay). This CDR3 spans 16 amino acids. The J segment lost 13 bases and the V segment lost 1 base, leaving 10 bases of the junction unmatched. The germline V gene has CDR1 SGHTA and CDR2 FQGNSA. The record originates from a study of vaccination and CD4 T cells after COVID-19. Once obtained from cultured CD4+ T cells, the DNA was sequenced using the Oncomine TCR Beta short-read assay. A single record per CDR3 protein comes from TCRdb applying MiXCR to the PCR reads. The sample consists of 15,000 to 20,000 distinct CDR3 sequences, 40% to 50% of them appearing once.

Sequencing was performed on CD4+ T cells from blood, cultured in vitro, taken before SARS-CoV-2 vaccination. The source of this sequence is a human donor who had recovered from COVID-19. The rearrangement uses TRBV7-2 and TRBJ2-4, with 13 bases fitting TRBD2. CDR3 sequence reads: CASSLGPSTSGRAQYF. The CDR3 bases are TGTGCCAGCAGCTTAGGCCCCTCAACTAGCGGGAGGGCGCAGTACTTC.